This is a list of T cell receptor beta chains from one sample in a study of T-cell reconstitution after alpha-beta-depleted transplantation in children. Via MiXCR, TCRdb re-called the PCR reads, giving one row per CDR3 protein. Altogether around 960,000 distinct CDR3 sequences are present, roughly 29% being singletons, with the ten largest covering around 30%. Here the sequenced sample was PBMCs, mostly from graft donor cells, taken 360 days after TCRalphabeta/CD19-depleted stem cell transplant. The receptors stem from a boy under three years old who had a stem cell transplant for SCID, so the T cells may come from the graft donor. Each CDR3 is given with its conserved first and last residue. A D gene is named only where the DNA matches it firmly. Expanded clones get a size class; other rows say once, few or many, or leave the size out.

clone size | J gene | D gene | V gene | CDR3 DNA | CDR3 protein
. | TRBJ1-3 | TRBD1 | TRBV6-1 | TGTGCCAGCAGGCCCGGGACAGGGCAGGGAAACACCATATATTTT | CASRPGTGQGNTIYF
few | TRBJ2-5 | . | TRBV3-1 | TGTGCCAGCAGAAGGGGACGGCGAGAGACCCAGTACTTC | CASRRGRRETQYF
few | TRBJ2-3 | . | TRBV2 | TGTGCCAGCGACGGGCAGACAGATACGCAGTATTTT | CASDGQTDTQYF
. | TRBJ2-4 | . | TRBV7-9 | TGTGCCAGCAGCGTAGGGGGTAAAGGCAAAAACATTCAGTACTTC | CASSVGGKGKNIQYF
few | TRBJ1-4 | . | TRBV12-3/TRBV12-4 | TGTGCCAGCAGTTTGGGGGCGACGGATGAAAAACTGTTTTTT | CASSLGATDEKLFF
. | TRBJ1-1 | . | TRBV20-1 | TGCAGTGCTAGGCAGGGAGGGTCTGGGTCGATGAACACTGAAGCTTTCTTT | CSARQGGSGSMNTEAFF
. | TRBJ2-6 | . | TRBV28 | TGTGCCAGCTTCGGGGCCACTGGGGCCAACGTCCTGACTTTC | CASFGATGANVLTF
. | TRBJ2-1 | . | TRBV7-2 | TGTGCCAGCAGCCGTACCCCGATCAATGAGCAGTTCTTC | CASSRTPINEQFF
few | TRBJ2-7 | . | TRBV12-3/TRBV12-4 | TGTGCCAGCAGCAGGGACCCAGCCTACGAGCAGTACTTC | CASSRDPAYEQYF
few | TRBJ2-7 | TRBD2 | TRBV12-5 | TGTGCTAGTGGTAAATGGGGACTAGCGGAAACTATATCCTACGAGCAGTACTTC | CASGKWGLAETISYEQYF
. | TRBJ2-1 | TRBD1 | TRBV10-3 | TGTGCCATCAGTGAGTCGAGGGCAGGGGGCTACAATGAGCAGTTCTTC | CAISESRAGGYNEQFF
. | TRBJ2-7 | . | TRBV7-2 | TGTGCCAGCAGCTTGGAAAGGGCCTACGAGCAGTACTTC | CASSLERAYEQYF
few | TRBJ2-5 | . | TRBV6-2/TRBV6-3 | TGTGCCAGCAGAGGAGCGGGCCAAGAGACCCAGTACTTC | CASRGAGQETQYF
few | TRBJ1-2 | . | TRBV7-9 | TGTGCCAGCAGCTTACCCCCAGGGCCTAATGGCTACACCTTC | CASSLPPGPNGYTF
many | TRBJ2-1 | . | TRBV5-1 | TGCGCCAGCAGCCAGCAACAGTTTCTTATGGGGTACAATGAGCAGTTCTTC | CASSQQQFLMGYNEQFF
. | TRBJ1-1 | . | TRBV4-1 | TGCGCCAGCAGCCAAGATTCTGGGCTTTCGAACACTGAAGCTTTCTTT | CASSQDSGLSNTEAFF
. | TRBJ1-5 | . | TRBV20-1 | TGCAGTGCTCCCGAGGTACAGCCCCAGCATTTT | CSAPEVQPQHF
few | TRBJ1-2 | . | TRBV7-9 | TGTGCCAGCAGTTCCGGGACTGAGAACTATGGCTACACCTTC | CASSSGTENYGYTF
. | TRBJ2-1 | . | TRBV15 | TGTGCCACCAGCAGAGATGTTGTGAGGTTTGACCCCCAGGATGAGCAGTTCTTC | CATSRDVVRFDPQDEQFF
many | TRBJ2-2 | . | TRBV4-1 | TGCGCCAGCAGCCAAGATAGGACAGCCGGGGAGCTGTTTTTT | CASSQDRTAGELFF
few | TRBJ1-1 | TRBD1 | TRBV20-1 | TGCAGTGCTCCATCGACAGGGGGCGAGGGAGCTTTCTTT | CSAPSTGGEGAFF
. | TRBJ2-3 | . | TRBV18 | TGTGCCAGCTCACCCATCTATACGCAGTATTTT | CASSPIYTQYF
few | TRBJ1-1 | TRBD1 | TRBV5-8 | TGTGCCAGCAGCTTGGCGCCAGGGGGCGTGAGGAACACTGAAGCTTTCTTT | CASSLAPGGVRNTEAFF